This T cell receptor (beta chain) was identified during a study of T-cell reconstitution after alpha-beta-depleted transplantation in children. From germline, CDR1 is SGHTA and CDR2 FQGNSA. The length of the CDR3 is 17 residues. J was trimmed by 3 bases and V by 4 bases; bases with no gene match: 10. This clonotype was counted at least ten times. Its antigen is undetermined. Study findings and constraints: Among T cells one year after transplant, newly produced cells accounted for most counts and diversity.

Unique molecular identifiers featured in how the TCRbeta library was prepared. TCRdb re-analysed the PCR reads in MiXCR, keeping a single row per CDR3 protein. Here the sample spans around 670,000 distinct CDR3 sequences, about an eighth being singletons. This specimen was PBMCs, taken before TCRalphabeta/CD19-depleted stem cell transplant. The origin of this receptor is a girl aged 2 to 9 with congenital amegakaryocytic thrombocytopenia, due to receive a stem cell transplant. The chain employs TRBV7-2 and TRBJ2-1; TRBD2 aligns across 9 bases. The CDR3 bases are TGTGCCAGCAGCTCACACCCGATGACTAGCGGCTACAATGAGCAGTTCTTC. Its translation is CASSSHPMTSGYNEQFF. Full variable domain (rest looked up from reference TRBV7-2 and TRBJ2-1): GAGVSQSPSNKVTEKGKDVELRCDPISGHTALYWYRQSLGQGLEFLIYFQGNSAPDKSGLPSDRFSAERTGGSVSTLTIQRTQQEDSAVYLCASSSHPMTSGYNEQFFGPGTRLTVL.